The clone carrying this T cell receptor beta chain has only a few counts. J was trimmed by 0 bases and V by 3 bases; bases with no gene match: 4. The CDR3 extends over 17 amino acids. Germline V CDR1 and CDR2: MDHEN, SYDVKM. The data are from a study of blood T cells in healthy people across ages. PCR was performed a second time for roughly 6 to 12 cycles using a sample-barcoded 5' primer and a J-beta primer mix. TCRdb ran MiXCR on the 5' RACE reads and lists one entry per CDR3 protein. The data contain approximately 1,000,000 distinct CDR3 sequences, under 45% of them singletons. The clonotype was recovered from a woman aged 60-75 years in good health. Sequencing used blood. The chain employs TRBV28 and TRBJ2-6; 8 bases agree with TRBD2. The CDR3 here is CASSFGGAPSGANVLTF. CDR3 DNA sequence: TGTGCCAGCAGTTTCGGGGGGGCCCCCTCTGGGGCCAACGTCCTGACTTTC.